This T cell receptor (beta chain) derives from a study of blood T cell repertoires in COVID-19. Study context: The samples span acute and convalescent COVID-19 from the United States, Italy and Spain.

CDR1 and CDR2 from the germline V gene are MNHEY and SMNVEV (reference sequence). The V segment lost 5 bases and the J segment 10 bases; nucleotides outside the gene matches: 9. CDR3 length equals 15 residues. Clones were sequenced by immunoSEQ multiplex PCR, and TCRdb holds only the in-frame ones, with some missing. The profile shows approximately 440,000 clones, about 85% of them singletons. Clinical history as reported by participants underpinned cohort assignment. Among Cohort 3 donors, those recovered had two negative PCRs, clearance, or symptom resolution. V gene TRBV27 combines with J gene TRBJ1-6; TRBD1 agrees at 9 bases. This sequence was found in a woman aged 18-30 years who had recovered from COVID-19. Sequencing input: PBMCs or T cells enriched from blood (not recorded which). The CDR3 reads CASSPLDRGDSPLHF. In nucleotides, the CDR3 is TGTGCCAGCAGTCCCCTGGACAGGGGAGACTCACCCCTCCACTTT.